These 3 T cell receptor beta chains originate from one sample sequenced in a study of tumor-infiltrating lymphocytes in localized non-small cell lung cancer. Clones were sequenced by immunoSEQ multiplex PCR, and TCRdb holds only the in-frame ones, with some missing. Here the sample spans around 14,000 clones, approximately 71% being singletons. Sequenced: uninvolved lung tissue not adjacent to the tumor. These receptors were obtained from a human donor with non-small cell lung cancer.

This clone is categorized as medium-sized. CDR3 nucleotides: TGTGCCAGTAGTATAGGGAACAGGGGTGAAGCTTTCTTT. Amino acid sequence: CASSIGNRGEAFF. This chain uses TRBV19 with TRBJ1-1, with 7 nucleotides matching TRBD1. This CDR3 is built from 13 residues. Germline V gives CDR1 LNHDA, CDR2 SQIVND (reference sequence). Losses at the gene ends were 1 base for V and 7 bases for J; bases not matched to a gene: 3.

This chain connects TRBV6-4 to TRBJ2-3, with D perhaps given as TRBD1 or TRBD2 (7 bases each). Trimming cost V 5 bases and J 3 bases, with 18 bases left between them. The CDR3 sequence is 16 residues long. Germline lookup yields CDR1 MRHNA and CDR2 SNTAGT. DNA for the CDR3: TGTGCCAGCAGTCCCCTCAGGGGGGGCGCGACAGATACGCAGTATTTT. Protein: CASSPLRGGATDTQYF.

The chain employs TRBV7-3 and TRBJ1-1; D not resolved. The V gene lost 4 bases and the J gene lost 5 bases, with 11 bases spanning the gap. The germline V gene has CDR1 SGHTA and CDR2 FQGTGA. The CDR3 consists of 13 residues. CDR3 residues: CASSSTPGTEAFF. The CDR3 DNA is TGTGCCAGCAGCTCCACCCCCGGTACTGAAGCTTTCTTT.